This T cell receptor beta chain was recovered during a study of spatial heterogeneity in lung cancer. Across the study: As counted in raw reads, each unique TCR and UMI combination appeared more than ten times on average.

Time point of the sample: sample taken at primary tumor resection. Unsorted whole RNA samples from tumor, nontumor lung or frozen PBMC were sequenced. Study-wide findings and caveats: The appearance of ubiquitous expanded tumor TCRs in blood was greater at resection than follow-up.

CDR3 length: 13 amino acids. The V end was cut by 5 bases, the J end by 8 bases, with 15 bases between. Per germline, CDR1 GTSNPN and CDR2 SVGIG (reference sequence). On each TCR cDNA molecule, a unique molecular identifier was present. From the 5' RACE reads, TCRdb called clonotypes with MiXCR, one entry per CDR3 protein. The sample lists tens of thousands of distinct CDR3 sequences, around 12% seen once, with 4.6% in the top ten. As concerns this clonotype: Antigen specificity is unknown.

The starting material was PBMCs, obtained at surgery. The rearrangement joins TRBV30 to TRBJ1-4; tentative D call: TRBD1 (6 bases). This TCR derives from a male donor with early-stage non-small cell lung cancer. The DNA of the CDR3 is TGTGCCTGGTCAGGGGCTCGTGGGGAAAAACTGTTTTTT. The encoded protein is CAWSGARGEKLFF.